Below are 29 T cell receptor beta chains sequenced from a single sample in a study of blood T cell repertoires in COVID-19. The data were produced by immunoSEQ multiplex PCR, yet TCRdb's version contains in-frame clones alone and is incomplete. This table has some 300,000 clones, around 90% appearing once. The material sequenced was peripheral blood. These TCRs come from a man aged 18 to 30 with active or convalescent COVID-19.

The chain is built from TRBV28 and TRBJ1-1, with D perhaps matching TRBD1 (5 bases). The V end was cut by 5 bases, the J end by 5 bases, with 18 bases between. The germline gives CDR1 MDHEN, CDR2 SYDVKM. This CDR3 has 15 residues. CDR3 sequence (DNA): TGTGCCAGCAGTCCGGGAGGACGGGGGGAGACTGAAGCTTTCTTT. It is translated as CASSPGGRGETEAFF. Looking up the rest from reference TRBV28 and TRBJ1-1 gives the full variable domain: DVKVTQSSRYLVKRTGEKVFLECVQDMDHENMFWYRQDPGLGLRLIYFSYDVKMKEKGDIPEGYSVSREKKERFSLILESASTNQTSMYLCASSPGGRGETEAFFGQGTRLTVV.

Comment on this clone: In the same sample, other DNA sequences code for this CDR3. This sequence joins TRBV5-1 and TRBJ1-6; 8 bases line up with TRBD1. This CDR3 region has 15 residues. The junction had 7 bases not matched to a gene; V was cut back by 4 bases and J by 7 bases. The V gene's germline CDR1 is SGHRS and CDR2 YFSETQ. CDR3 amino acids: CASSLEDRGNSPLHF. Here the CDR3 DNA reads TGCGCCAGCAGCCTAGAAGACAGGGGCAATTCACCCCTCCACTTT.

The chain has TRBV9 and TRBJ2-5; 8 bases map to TRBD2. This CDR3 has 16 amino acids. Germline assignment: CDR1 SGDLS and CDR2 YYNGEE. J was trimmed by 2 bases and V by 3 bases; bases with no gene match: 9. In DNA, the CDR3 is TGTGCCAGCAGCGGGGGCGGGAGGAGTTTACAAGAGACCCAGTACTTC. Its protein is CASSGGGRSLQETQYF.

The chain has TRBV9 and TRBJ2-1; D may be TRBD2 (6 bases). The CDR3 is 18 amino acids. Germline CDR1 SGDLS, CDR2 YYNGEE. V was cut by 0 bases and J by 0 bases, with 16 bases left in between. The CDR3 DNA sequence: TGTGCCAGCAGCGTAGACGAGGGGACTTACAGCTCCTACAATGAGCAGTTCTTC. Encoded protein: CASSVDEGTYSSYNEQFF. The variable domain in full, completed from reference TRBV9 and TRBJ2-1, reads DSGVTQTPKHLITATGQRVTLRCSPRSGDLSVYWYQQSLDQGLQFLIQYYNGEERAKGNILERFSAQQFPDLHSELNLSSLELGDSALYFCASSVDEGTYSSYNEQFFGPGTRLTVL.

The rearrangement uses TRBV25-1 and TRBJ1-1, with unresolved D. V was clipped by 2 bases and J by 1 base, with 8 bases between them. Germline V gene sequence: CDR1 MGHDK, CDR2 SYGVNS. CDR3 size: 14 residues. The CDR3 DNA is TGTGCCAGCAGTGAACACGGGAGGAACACTGAAGCTTTCTTT. Its translation is CASSEHGRNTEAFF. The full variable domain, completed using reference TRBV25-1 and TRBJ1-1, is EADIYQTPRYLVIGTGKKITLECSQTMGHDKMYWYQQDPGMELHLIHYSYGVNSTEKGDLSSESTVSRIRTEHFPLTLESARPSHTSQYLCASSEHGRNTEAFFGQGTRLTVV.

This clone was seen a handful of times. The chain links TRBV4-1 to TRBJ2-7; D is ambiguous. This CDR3 has 16 amino acids. V lost 0 bases to trimming and J lost 2 bases, with 14 bases between them. Germline-derived CDR1 and CDR2 are MGHRA and YSYEKL. The CDR3 region is CASSQDHLPPAYEQYF. Here the CDR3 DNA reads TGCGCCAGCAGCCAAGACCATTTGCCGCCGGCCTACGAGCAGTACTTC.

This clone was observed once. The chain combines TRBV6-5 with TRBJ1-1, with TRBD1 matching over 7 bases. Germline V gene sequence: CDR1 MNHEY, CDR2 SVGAGI. Germline trimming cut 2 bases from V and 0 bases from J; bases unmatched to any gene: 3. CDR3 length equals 15 residues. CDR3 nucleotide sequence: TGTGCCAGCAGTTACCAGGACAGGATGAACACTGAAGCTTTCTTT. Translation gives CASSYQDRMNTEAFF.

V gene TRBV7-2 combines with J gene TRBJ1-1, with a weak D call TRBD1 (6 bases). CDR1 and CDR2 (germline): SGHTA, FQGNSA. This CDR3 comprises 14 residues. V was clipped by 1 base and J by 1 base, with 7 bases between them. CDR3: CASSLGGQNTEAFF. CDR3 nucleotides: TGTGCCAGCAGCTTAGGGGGACAGAACACTGAAGCTTTCTTT.

The chain couples TRBV27 to TRBJ2-3, with TRBD2 as a possible D gene (5 bases). V shed 6 bases and J shed 5 bases, with 18 bases lying between them. The V gene's germline CDR1 is MNHEY and CDR2 SMNVEV (reference sequence). This CDR3 has 15 amino acids. The CDR3 protein is CASSYPGSRGDTQYF. CDR3 bases: TGTGCCAGCAGCTACCCCGGCTCCCGGGGAGATACGCAGTATTTT.

The J gene is TRBJ2-7, the V gene TRBV13; the D is unclear. Germline V lookup: CDR1 PRHDT, CDR2 FYEKMQ (reference sequence). V gave up 5 bases and J gave up 4 bases, with 12 bases separating them. The CDR3 totals 13 residues. The CDR3 DNA is TGTGCCAGCAGCCCAAAAAGAGGTTACGAGCAGTACTTC. Protein sequence: CASSPKRGYEQYF.

This clone occurred a few times. This chain links TRBV19 with TRBJ2-4; D might be TRBD2 (5 bases). V lost 7 bases and J 6 bases, leaving 16 bases between the germline ends. Germline CDR1 reads LNHDA; CDR2 reads SQIVND (reference sequence). CDR3 size: 14 residues. The CDR3 DNA follows: TGTGCCAGTACTTTGTCGGACTCAATAAACATTCAGTACTTC. Translating it yields CASTLSDSINIQYF.

Points on this clone: The same CDR3 also results from other DNA sequences found in this sample. The chain carries TRBV3-1 (or the pseudogene TRBV3-2) and TRBJ2-2; 14 nucleotides line up with TRBD2. The CDR3 is made up of 16 amino acids. CDR1 is LGHDT and CDR2 is YNNKEL in the germline V gene (reference sequence). Trimming cost V 4 bases and J 4 bases; bases outside gene matches: 2. The CDR3 region is CASSRGLAGVTGELFF. In nucleotides, the CDR3 is TGTGCCAGCAGCCGGGGACTAGCGGGGGTCACCGGGGAGCTGTTTTTT.

As for this clone: The sample carries other DNA sequences with the same CDR3. The J gene is TRBJ1-3, the V gene TRBV27, with TRBD1 identical over 8 bases. The CDR3 has 15 residues. The junction had 5 bases not matched to a gene; V was cut back by 5 bases and J by 2 bases. Germline CDR1 is MNHEY and CDR2 is SMNVEV (reference sequence). The CDR3 DNA reads TGTGCCAGCAGTCCTGGACAGGGCGCTGGAAACACCATATATTTT. This encodes CASSPGQGAGNTIYF.

V gene TRBV29-1 combines with J gene TRBJ1-1; the D is unclear. This CDR3 comprises 12 residues. CDR1 and CDR2 from the germline V gene are SQVTM and ANQGSEA. V gave up 5 bases and J gave up 1 base, with 8 bases separating them. The CDR3: CSVLGQNTEAFF. The CDR3 bases are TGCAGCGTTTTGGGCCAGAACACTGAAGCTTTCTTT.

This clone was observed a few times. V and J are TRBV4-2 and TRBJ2-1, with TRBD2 matching over 16 bases. The CDR3 contains 16 residues. V was pared by 3 bases and J by 8 bases, with 4 bases of the junction left unmatched. CDR1 and CDR2 from the germline V gene are LGHNA and YNFKEQ. CDR3 loop: CASSQGLAGGVDEQFF. Written as DNA, the CDR3 is TGTGCCAGCAGCCAGGGACTAGCGGGAGGGGTTGATGAGCAGTTCTTC.

The gene calls are TRBV9 and TRBJ2-5; TRBD2 aligns across 7 bases. Germline CDR1 SGDLS, CDR2 YYNGEE. The CDR3 length is 15 residues. J gave up 1 base and V 0 bases, and 3 bases lay outside the gene matches. CDR3 bases: TGTGCCAGCAGCGTAGGCACTAGCGTCCAAGAGACCCAGTACTTC. Its protein is CASSVGTSVQETQYF.

The CDR3 region is CASSPASRGTDTQYF. The DNA of the CDR3 is TGCGCCAGCAGCCCTGCTAGCCGGGGCACAGATACGCAGTATTTT. This chain links TRBV4-1 with TRBJ2-3; D is possibly TRBD2 (5 bases). Germline V gene lookup returns CDR1 MGHRA and CDR2 YSYEKL. Between the trimmed V and J ends, which lost 4 bases and 1 base, there was a span of 12 bases. This CDR3 contains 15 residues.

The V and J genes are TRBV7-2 and TRBJ1-2; a possible D gene is TRBD1 (6 bases). The V gene lost 4 bases and the J gene lost 8 bases, with 17 bases spanning the gap. From germline, CDR1 is SGHTA and CDR2 FQGNSA. CDR3 size: 14 residues. CDR3 in DNA: TGTGCCAGCAGCTCGCCGGGACAAAGATTCGGCTACACCTTC. It translates to CASSSPGQRFGYTF.

This rearrangement joins TRBV13 to TRBJ2-5; 12 bases line up with TRBD2. In germline, CDR1 is PRHDT, CDR2 FYEKMQ (reference sequence). The CDR3 covers 15 residues. After removal of 2 bases from V and 5 bases from J, the junction contained 3 bases not matched to a gene. The CDR3 spells CASSLSLAGGETQYF. The CDR3, as DNA: TGTGCCAGCAGCTTATCCCTAGCGGGAGGGGAGACCCAGTACTTC.

The V and J genes are TRBV2 and TRBJ1-3; 9 bases line up with TRBD1. V trimming: 7 bases; J trimming: 3 bases; junction bases outside the gene matches: 7. This CDR3 spans 15 amino acids. Germline assignment: CDR1 SNHLY and CDR2 FYNNEI. CDR3 in DNA: TGTGCCAGCACCAGGGACAGGGCGGATGGAAACACCATATATTTT. It codes for CASTRDRADGNTIYF.

V gene TRBV9 combines with J gene TRBJ1-2; maybe TRBD1 (5 bases). The CDR3 totals 13 residues. Germline CDR1 SGDLS, CDR2 YYNGEE. With 7 bases removed from V and 3 bases from J, the gap between germline ends came to 13 bases. This CDR3 reads CASFGGSYYGYTF. The CDR3 coding sequence is TGTGCCAGCTTCGGGGGGAGTTACTATGGCTACACCTTC.

The J gene is TRBJ2-7, the V gene TRBV5-4; the match to TRBD2 covers 9 bases. This CDR3 is 15 amino acids long. Germline V gene sequence: CDR1 SGHNT, CDR2 YYREEE (reference sequence). V lost 3 bases to trimming and J lost 6 bases; unmatched junction nucleotides: 10. This chain's CDR3 is CASSSKRAGGGEQYF. The CDR3 coding sequence is TGTGCCAGCAGCTCAAAGAGGGCGGGAGGGGGCGAGCAGTACTTC.

Only a few counts were recorded for this clone. V is TRBV19 and J is TRBJ1-5; 9 positions match TRBD1. Germline CDR1 is LNHDA and CDR2 is SQIVND (reference sequence). V trimming: 6 bases; J trimming: 7 bases; junction bases outside the gene matches: 4. The CDR3 extends over 13 amino acids. CDR3 in DNA: TGTGCCAGTAGCGGGGACAGGGTACAGCCCCAGCATTTT. This codes for CASSGDRVQPQHF. The full variable domain, with the rest looked up from reference TRBV19 and TRBJ1-5, is DGGITQSPKYLFRKEGQNVTLSCEQNLNHDAMYWYRQDPGQGLRLIYYSQIVNDFQKGDIAEGYSVSREKKESFPLTVTSAQKNPTAFYLCASSGDRVQPQHFGDGTRLSIL.

The V and J genes are TRBV11-2 and TRBJ2-7, with 8 bases matching TRBD2. Trimming removed 0 bases from V and 11 bases from J; junction bases left unmatched: 15. Germline assignment: CDR1 SGHAT and CDR2 FQNNGV. This CDR3 spans 16 amino acids. The CDR3 nucleotides are TGTGCCAGCAGCTTAGAATTAGCCGGGACTAGTTCGACCGAGTACTTC. Translating gives CASSLELAGTSSTEYF.

This sequence joins TRBV3-1 (or the pseudogene TRBV3-2) and TRBJ2-2; D perhaps matches TRBD1 (6 bases). V was pared by 4 bases and J by 2 bases, with 14 bases between. The length of the CDR3 is 16 residues. The germline CDR1 and CDR2 sequences are LGHDT and YNNKEL (reference sequence). CDR3 coding DNA: TGTGCCAGCAGCCCGCCTCAGGGGCCAAACACCGGGGAGCTGTTTTTT. This encodes CASSPPQGPNTGELFF.

The rearrangement joins TRBV23-1 to TRBJ1-6; a possible D gene is TRBD1 (5 bases). TRBV23-1 is given ORF status, its function remaining uncertain. CDR3 length equals 13 residues. The V end lost 1 base, the J end lost 14 bases, and 12 bases lay between the germline ends. CDR3 loop: CASSQWLRGALHF. The CDR3 DNA reads as TGCGCCAGCAGTCAATGGCTTCGGGGGGCCCTCCACTTT.

The chain joins TRBV6-5 to TRBJ1-1; D might be TRBD1 (5 bases). Germline CDR1 and CDR2: MNHEY and SVGAGI. The length of the CDR3 is 13 residues. V was shortened by 2 bases and J by 3 bases, with 7 bases between the two germline ends. CDR3: CASSYTGDTEAFF. As DNA, the CDR3 is TGTGCCAGCAGTTACACGGGGGACACTGAAGCTTTCTTT.

This rearrangement joins TRBV29-1 to TRBJ2-7; maybe TRBD2 (6 bases). There are 15 residues in the CDR3. Germline V gives CDR1 SQVTM, CDR2 ANQGSEA. Deletions cut 4 bases from V and 6 bases from J, with 22 bases between. Written as DNA, the CDR3 is TGCAGCGTTGCTCTGGACTACCGGGTAGGATCCGAGCAGTACTTC. Its translation: CSVALDYRVGSEQYF.

The chain couples TRBV7-9 to TRBJ1-6; 7 positions match TRBD1. V lost 2 bases to trimming and J lost 4 bases; unmatched junction nucleotides: 5. The CDR3 covers 16 residues. Germline values: CDR1 SEHNR, CDR2 FQNEAQ (reference sequence). The CDR3: CASSLLGGAYNSPLHF. The CDR3 region has the DNA TGTGCCAGCAGCTTACTAGGGGGCGCTTATAATTCACCCCTCCACTTT.